The 17 T cell receptor beta chains in this list originate from one sample, sequenced in a study of early T cells in non-severe SARS-CoV-2 infection. MiXCR was run by TCRdb on the 5' RACE reads, yielding one entry per CDR3 protein. The sample contains some 87,000 distinct CDR3 sequences, 9% to 14% of which appear only once. Input material: whole blood. The source is an adult who was a healthcare worker with PCR-confirmed SARS-CoV-2 infection or an uninfected control (not recorded which).

The chain is built from TRBV24-1 and TRBJ2-3, with 7 bases aligning to TRBD2. There are 15 residues in the CDR3. V trimming: 2 bases; J trimming: 2 bases; junction bases outside the gene matches: 3. Per the germline V gene, CDR1 is KGHDR and CDR2 is SFDVKD. CDR3 sequence: CATSDSSGPTDTQYF. CDR3 DNA sequence: TGTGCCACCAGTGATTCTAGCGGACCCACAGATACGCAGTATTTT.

This clonotype has a count of ten or more. The J gene is TRBJ2-1, the V gene TRBV7-3; the match to TRBD1 covers 8 bases. J lost 5 bases, V lost 5 bases, and 8 bases had no gene match. CDR3 length equals 15 residues. CDR1 is SGHTA, CDR2 FQGTGA, per germline. The CDR3 sequence: CASSKTGGLNNEQFF. The CDR3 DNA reads as TGTGCCAGCAGCAAAACAGGGGGTTTGAACAATGAGCAGTTCTTC.

This clonotype was picked up many times. The gene calls are TRBV6-6 and TRBJ1-5; a weak D match, TRBD1 (5 bases). The CDR3 covers 13 residues. Germline V gene data show CDR1 as MNHNY and CDR2 as SVGAGI (reference sequence). The V end was cut by 10 bases, the J end by 6 bases, with 16 bases between. CDR3 nucleotides: TGTGCCATTCGGGGGGATTGGGTTCAGCCCCAGCATTTT. Translated: CAIRGDWVQPQHF.

This clonotype was seen only a few times. The chain carries TRBV5-1 and TRBJ2-3; D remains ambiguous. CDR1 is SGHRS, CDR2 YFSETQ, per germline. The CDR3 is made up of 12 amino acids. Trimming left V 0 bases short and J 4 bases short, with 3 bases between. The chain's CDR3 is CASSLAADTQYF. The CDR3 nucleotides are TGCGCCAGCAGCTTGGCGGCAGATACGCAGTATTTT.

CDR3 residues: CASRLDRAPYNEQFF. The CDR3 region has the DNA TGTGCCAGTAGACTGGACAGGGCGCCTTACAATGAGCAGTTCTTC. The J gene is TRBJ2-1, the V gene TRBV19; the match to TRBD1 covers 8 bases. This CDR3 is built from 15 residues. Germline CDR1 reads LNHDA; CDR2 reads SQIVND (reference sequence). V shed 6 bases and J 4 bases; nucleotides not matched to a gene: 8.

The rearrangement uses TRBV20-1 and TRBJ2-5; TRBD2 matches 12 bases. The CDR3 runs to 15 residues. J was trimmed by 7 bases and V by 6 bases; bases with no gene match: 12. CDR1 and CDR2 (germline): DFQATT, SNEGSKA (reference sequence). The CDR3 DNA sequence: TGCAGTGCGGCTTCTCTAGCGGGGGGGCCAGTGACCCAGTACTTC. Amino acids: CSAASLAGGPVTQYF.

This clonotype was observed at least ten times. The chain uses TRBV7-2 and TRBJ1-1; D is uncertain. V lost 3 bases to trimming and J lost 4 bases, with 6 bases between them. From germline, CDR1 is SGHTA and CDR2 FQGNSA. This CDR3 has 12 amino acids. This CDR3 reads CASSFLGTEAFF. CDR3 DNA: TGTGCCAGCAGCTTCCTTGGCACTGAAGCTTTCTTT.

This clonotype was recorded at least ten times. The rearrangement links TRBV6-6 to TRBJ2-7; possibly TRBD1 for D (6 bases). The CDR3 contains 12 residues. The germline V and J ends were trimmed by 6 bases and 2 bases, with 8 bases remaining between them. Germline V lookup: CDR1 MNHNY, CDR2 SVGAGI (reference sequence). The CDR3 sequence: CASRDSPYEQYF. Here the CDR3 DNA reads TGTGCCAGCAGGGACAGCCCCTACGAGCAGTACTTC.

V and J are TRBV18 and TRBJ2-6; TRBD1 matches at 10 bases. Germline-derived CDR1 and CDR2 are KGHSH and LQKENI. The junction had 4 bases not matched to a gene; V was cut back by 5 bases and J by 0 bases. CDR3 length equals 17 residues. This CDR3 reads CASSAGTGASGANVLTF. In nucleotides, the CDR3 is TGTGCCAGCTCAGCCGGGACAGGGGCCTCTGGGGCCAACGTCCTGACTTTC.

This clonotype has only a few counts. The chain couples TRBV28 to TRBJ2-2; TRBD2 aligns across 9 bases. Germline V gives CDR1 MDHEN, CDR2 SYDVKM. CDR3 length: 15 amino acids. V shed 5 bases and J 1 base; nucleotides not matched to a gene: 2. In DNA form, the CDR3 reads TGTGCCAGCAGTAGCGGGGGGTTGAACACCGGGGAGCTGTTTTTT. It codes for CASSSGGLNTGELFF.

At least ten counts were recorded for this clonotype. The V call is TRBV2, the J call TRBJ2-1; the D gene is possibly TRBD2 (6 bases). CDR3 length: 11 residues. Germline values: CDR1 SNHLY, CDR2 FYNNEI. The V end was cut by 8 bases, the J end by 5 bases, with 7 bases between. In DNA form, the CDR3 reads TGTGCCAGCCTAGCGAACAATGAGCAGTTCTTC. It is translated as CASLANNEQFF.

Points on this clonotype: This may come from a read error, since a much larger clone is one base off. V gene TRBV25-1 combines with J gene TRBJ2-2, with D possibly being TRBD2 (7 bases). The CDR3 covers 16 residues. Germline CDR1 is MGHDK and CDR2 is SYGVNS. The CDR3, as DNA: TGTGCCAGCAGCGAATCGTGGGGGGGCCCCACCGGGGAGCTGTGTTTT. This encodes CASSESWGGPTGELCF.

This clonotype was picked up a small number of times. This rearrangement joins TRBV12-3 or TRBV12-4 to TRBJ1-4, with 9 bases lining up with TRBD1. V lost 5 bases, J lost 7 bases, and 8 bases stayed unmatched. The CDR3 covers 15 residues. As DNA, the CDR3 is TGTGCCAGCAGTCCCCGGACAGGGGCCCTTGAAAAACTGTTTTTT. Protein sequence: CASSPRTGALEKLFF.

This clonotype showed up many times. The chain couples TRBV3-1 to TRBJ2-7; D unclear. The CDR3 has 12 residues. Trimming shortened V by 2 bases and J by 2 bases, and 4 bases separated the two germline ends. The germline V gene encodes CDR1 LGHDT and CDR2 YNNKEL (reference sequence). Here the CDR3 reads CASSQNAYEQYF. The CDR3 DNA reads as TGTGCCAGCAGCCAAAATGCCTACGAGCAGTACTTC.

This chain uses TRBV6-6 with TRBJ2-3; no reliable D call. The CDR3 contains 13 residues. In germline, CDR1 is MNHNY, CDR2 SVGAGI (reference sequence). V was pared by 6 bases and J by 4 bases, with 11 bases between. CDR3 sequence reads: CASSRPGADTQYF. Written as DNA, the CDR3 is TGTGCCAGCAGCCGGCCGGGCGCAGATACGCAGTATTTT.

This clonotype showed up just a few times. As DNA, the CDR3 is TGTGCCAGCAGTACAACAGGGTTCGCCTACGAGCAGTACTTC. This codes for CASSTTGFAYEQYF. The V and J genes are TRBV28 and TRBJ2-7; D possibly corresponds to TRBD1 (6 bases). The CDR3 extends over 14 amino acids. Trimming shortened V by 5 bases and J by 2 bases, and 13 bases separated the two germline ends. Germline CDR1 and CDR2: MDHEN and SYDVKM.

Many counts were recorded for this clonotype. The chain couples TRBV12-3 or TRBV12-4 to TRBJ2-2; no definite D call. The CDR3 has 14 residues. V was cut by 6 bases and J by 1 base, with 9 bases left in between. The CDR3 region is CASRGPLNTGELFF. CDR3 bases: TGTGCCAGCAGAGGGCCCCTGAACACCGGGGAGCTGTTTTTT.